This T cell receptor beta chain is from a study of T cells in tuberculosis. In the study overall: A South African cohort included IGRA-negative adolescents, latently infected IGRA-positive adolescents and adults with active tuberculosis.

This CDR3 has 19 amino acids. Germline V gene data show CDR1 as LGHNT and CDR2 as FRNRAP. Trimming stripped 3 bases from V and 0 bases from J, with 21 bases between. In regard to this clone: Antigen unknown.

At study entry, adolescents had tuberculin skin tests and IGRA screening. Regarding the study as a whole: GMM-specific TCRs were nearer to active tuberculosis alpha repertoires, suggesting expansion. Using the GMM-specific repertoire gave around 88% accuracy versus roughly 68% with motifs.

TCRdb's copy holds only in-frame clones and misses some; the assay was immunoSEQ multiplex PCR. The table records tens of thousands of clones, roughly nine tenths of them present only once. The TCR was taken from a donor aged 10-29 years with latent tuberculosis or without tuberculosis infection. Some clones in this sample may be carry-over from other donors' samples. V is TRBV12-5 and J is TRBJ1-3; D call uncertain. The sequenced sample consisted of PBMCs. CDR3 DNA sequence: TGTGCTAGTGGTTTACCGGGAGGAACGGTCAGAAGCTCTGGAAACACCATATATTTT. Protein sequence: CASGLPGGTVRSSGNTIYF.